These 6 T cell receptor beta chains share one sample of origin, sequenced in a study of memory CD4+ T cells and cytomegalovirus serostatus. Profiling relied on immunoSEQ multiplex PCR, and the TCRdb table lists in-frame clones only, not all of them. Here the sample spans about 27,000 clones, roughly 76% being singletons. Single viable CD3+CD4+CD8-CD45RO+ cells were sorted as the memory CD4+ T cells. The specimen sequenced was memory CD4+ T cells from blood. The receptors were gathered from an adult in good health and CMV-seronegative.

This CDR3 is CASSLGEETQYF. The CDR3 nucleotides are TGCGCCAGCAGCTTGGGGGAAGAGACCCAGTACTTC. The chain recombines TRBV5-1 with TRBJ2-5; D not resolved. Germline CDR1 and CDR2: SGHRS and YFSETQ. V was pared by 0 bases and J by 3 bases, with 3 bases between. This CDR3 has 12 residues.

In this sample, this clone turned up once. V and J are TRBV6-6 and TRBJ2-1, with TRBD1 identical over 7 bases. From germline, CDR1 is MNHNY and CDR2 SVGAGI (reference sequence). V lost 5 bases to trimming and J lost 6 bases; unmatched junction nucleotides: 4. The CDR3 runs 13 residues. As DNA, the CDR3 is TGTGCCAGCAGTCGACAGGGTGCCAATGAGCAGTTCTTC. As protein: CASSRQGANEQFF.

This clone was observed a few times. The J gene is TRBJ1-4, the V gene TRBV25-1, with D unclear. Deletions cut 1 base from V and 7 bases from J, with 4 bases between. The CDR3 is 12 residues long. Germline loops: CDR1 MGHDK, CDR2 SYGVNS. CDR3: CASSESIEKLFF. CDR3 nucleotides: TGTGCCAGCAGTGAATCTATTGAAAAACTGTTTTTT.

This clone showed up just a few times. The V and J genes are TRBV10-1 and TRBJ2-7, with 8 bases fitting TRBD2. The CDR3 spans 13 residues. V lost 0 bases to trimming and J lost 6 bases; unmatched junction nucleotides: 1. CDR1 and CDR2 (germline): WNHNN, SYGVQD (reference sequence). CDR3 in amino acids: CASSESLAGEQYF. Written as DNA, the CDR3 is TGCGCCAGCAGTGAGTCCCTAGCGGGCGAGCAGTACTTC.

J is TRBJ2-3 and V is TRBV29-1; D is unresolved. In germline, CDR1 is SQVTM, CDR2 ANQGSEA. This CDR3 comprises 12 residues. Trimming removed 7 bases from V and 0 bases from J, with 8 bases in between. The CDR3 nucleotides are TGCAGCGGGCGGAAGAGCACAGATACGCAGTATTTT. The encoded protein is CSGRKSTDTQYF.

The chain has TRBV18 and TRBJ2-1, with TRBD2 matching 8 bases. The junction had 2 bases not matched to a gene; V was cut back by 2 bases and J by 2 bases. This CDR3 has 15 amino acids. Germline-derived CDR1 and CDR2 are KGHSH and LQKENI. The CDR3 DNA reads TGTGCCAGCTCACCAGAAGCGGGAGCCTACAATGAGCAGTTCTTC. Translation: CASSPEAGAYNEQFF.